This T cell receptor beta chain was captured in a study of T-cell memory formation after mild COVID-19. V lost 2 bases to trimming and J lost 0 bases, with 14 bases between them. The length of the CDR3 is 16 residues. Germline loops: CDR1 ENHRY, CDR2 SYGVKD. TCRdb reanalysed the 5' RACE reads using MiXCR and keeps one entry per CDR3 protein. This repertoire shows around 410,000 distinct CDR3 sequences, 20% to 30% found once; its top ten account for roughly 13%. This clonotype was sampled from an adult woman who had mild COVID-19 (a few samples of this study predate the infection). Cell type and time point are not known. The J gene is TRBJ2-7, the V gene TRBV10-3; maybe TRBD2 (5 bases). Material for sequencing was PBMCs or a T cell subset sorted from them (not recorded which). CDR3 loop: CAISERKLGSSYEQYF. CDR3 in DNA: TGTGCCATCAGTGAGAGGAAGTTGGGGAGCTCCTACGAGCAGTACTTC.